The TCR beta chain under discussion was sequenced for a study of PD-1 blockade in classical Hodgkin lymphoma. The CDR3 totals 15 residues. V lost 4 bases and J 1 base, leaving 10 bases between the germline ends. Germline V CDR1 and CDR2: MNHNS, SASEGT. This clone occurred a few times. TCRdb's table, derived via immunoSEQ multiplex PCR, lists solely in-frame clones and lacks some. This repertoire shows around 50,000 clones, about nine tenths found once; its top ten account for approximately 4.9%. Time point: newly diagnosed, previously untreated cHL patient sample. This clonotype originated in a human donor with classical Hodgkin lymphoma. Material: peripheral blood mononuclear cells (PBMCs). The chain joins TRBV6-1 to TRBJ2-2; possibly TRBD2 for D (6 bases). CDR3 sequence reads: CASSGPGVNTGELFF. CDR3 sequence (DNA): TGTGCCAGCAGTGGACCGGGAGTGAACACCGGGGAGCTGTTTTTT.